This TCR beta chain is from a study of OX40 agonist ivuxolimab in advanced cancers. Clones were sequenced by immunoSEQ multiplex PCR, and TCRdb holds only the in-frame ones, with some missing. Altogether about 76,000 clones are present, 85% to 90% being singletons, with the ten largest covering roughly 13%. Exclusion of a patient followed from autoimmune disease history or systemic immunosuppression. The V end was cut by 2 bases, the J end by 3 bases, with 10 bases between. The germline V gene has CDR1 MNHNY and CDR2 SVGAGI (reference sequence). The CDR3 has 14 residues. The receptor comes from an adult with an advanced solid tumor such as melanoma, head and neck, liver or kidney cancer. The chain joins TRBV6-6 to TRBJ1-2; a weak D match, TRBD1 (5 bases). The material sequenced was CD4+ or CD8+ T cells sorted from blood, taken in a trial of the OX40 agonist ivuxolimab. CDR3: CASSYRDVDYGYTF. The CDR3, as DNA: TGTGCCAGCAGTTACCGGGACGTGGACTATGGCTACACCTTC.